The 25 T cell receptor beta chains below all came from one sample that was sequenced in a study of blood T cell repertoires in COVID-19. Some clones are missing from TCRdb's copy, which holds only in-frame ones; the method was immunoSEQ multiplex PCR. Among approximately 440,000 clones listed, around 90% were seen once. Input material: PBMCs or T cells enriched from blood (not recorded which). These receptors originate from a woman aged 18-35 years who had recovered from COVID-19.

The chain couples TRBV2 to TRBJ2-3; 8 bases agree with TRBD1. The ends lost 0 bases at V and 4 bases at J; junction bases unmatched: 6. Per germline, CDR1 SNHLY and CDR2 FYNNEI. This CDR3 comprises 16 residues. For the CDR3, the DNA is TGTGCCAGCAGTGAAGCTAGGACAGGGTCGCCAGATACGCAGTATTTT. Amino acids: CASSEARTGSPDTQYF.

V and J are TRBV6-5 and TRBJ2-7, with TRBD1 matching over 7 bases. CDR3 size: 14 residues. Germline-derived CDR1 and CDR2 are MNHEY and SVGAGI. Unmatched junction bases numbered 9, after V lost 5 bases and J lost 5 bases. The CDR3 nucleotides read TGTGCCAGCAGTAACCCTGACAGGGTTAACGAGCAGTACTTC. It specifies CASSNPDRVNEQYF.

The chain links TRBV5-1 to TRBJ1-6; D not resolved. Germline V gene lookup returns CDR1 SGHRS and CDR2 YFSETQ. The CDR3 is 16 amino acids. Trimming left V 0 bases short and J 0 bases short, with 7 bases between. The CDR3 protein is CASSLGESSYNSPLHF. Here the CDR3 DNA reads TGCGCCAGCAGCTTGGGAGAGAGCTCCTATAATTCACCCCTCCACTTT.

This clone has a single count. This chain uses TRBV30 with TRBJ1-2; D unresolved. Trimming stripped 0 bases from V and 2 bases from J, with 7 bases between. Germline values: CDR1 GTSNPN, CDR2 SVGIG (reference sequence). CDR3 length equals 13 residues. CDR3 DNA: TGTGCCTGGAGTGTAGAGCCCAACTATGGCTACACCTTC. It specifies CAWSVEPNYGYTF.

The rearrangement uses TRBV9 and TRBJ1-5; TRBD1 agrees at 8 bases. CDR1 is SGDLS, CDR2 YYNGEE, per germline. The ends lost 0 bases at V and 1 base at J; junction bases unmatched: 3. This CDR3 has 16 residues. CDR3 DNA: TGTGCCAGCAGCGTAGGACAGGGGTTGAGCAATCAGCCCCAGCATTTT. It specifies CASSVGQGLSNQPQHF.

This sequence joins TRBV10-2 and TRBJ2-1; TRBD2 aligns across 7 bases. CDR1 is WSHSY and CDR2 is SAAADI in the germline V gene. V gave up 6 bases and J gave up 6 bases; unmatched junction bases: 14. The CDR3 has 16 amino acids. This chain's CDR3 is CASRGGTYLKGNEQFF. The CDR3 nucleotides are TGCGCCAGCAGGGGGGGGACGTATCTAAAGGGCAATGAGCAGTTCTTC.

The chain couples TRBV5-1 to TRBJ2-1; D is ambiguous. The V end was cut by 6 bases, the J end by 6 bases, with 16 bases between. This CDR3 has 14 amino acids. CDR1 SGHRS and CDR2 YFSETQ come from the germline V gene. For the CDR3, the DNA is TGCGCCAGCACCTATTCGGCGGTCCTCAATGAGCAGTTCTTC. Its protein product is CASTYSAVLNEQFF.

In DNA form, the CDR3 reads TGTGCCAGCAGCTACCCAGAGGGCGGGGGGCCCGATACGCAGTATTTT. Translation: CASSYPEGGGPDTQYF. This chain links TRBV7-2 with TRBJ2-3, with 8 bases that match TRBD2. CDR1 and CDR2 from the germline V gene are SGHTA and FQGNSA. The CDR3 length is 16 residues. V trimming: 4 bases; J trimming: 6 bases; junction bases outside the gene matches: 12.

The chain links TRBV4-1 to TRBJ2-1; D possibly corresponds to TRBD1 (5 bases). This CDR3 region has 13 residues. Germline lookup yields CDR1 MGHRA and CDR2 YSYEKL. Between the trimmed V and J ends, which lost 1 base and 6 bases, there was a span of 7 bases. The CDR3 loop reads CASSQGRGNEQFF. CDR3 DNA sequence: TGCGCCAGCAGCCAAGGAAGGGGCAATGAGCAGTTCTTC.

This chain links TRBV28 with TRBJ1-2, with TRBD1 as a possible D gene (6 bases). The CDR3 is made up of 13 amino acids. The V and J ends lost 8 bases and 2 bases respectively, with 12 bases between them. Germline loops: CDR1 MDHEN, CDR2 SYDVKM. CDR3 sequence (DNA): TGTGCCAGCCGGCTTCAGGGGAACTATGGCTACACCTTC. Amino acid sequence: CASRLQGNYGYTF.

The chain combines TRBV19 with TRBJ2-1; 7 bases match TRBD2. The CDR3 runs to 12 residues. J was trimmed by 9 bases and V by 9 bases; bases with no gene match: 8. Germline V lookup: CDR1 LNHDA, CDR2 SQIVND (reference sequence). As DNA, the CDR3 is TGTGCCAGCCGACGCGGGGAGGGTGAGCAGTTCTTC. Amino acids: CASRRGEGEQFF.

The chain couples TRBV27 to TRBJ2-7, with 9 bases fitting TRBD2. CDR1 MNHEY and CDR2 SMNVEV come from the germline V gene (reference sequence). There are 18 residues in the CDR3. The junction had 19 bases not matched to a gene; V was cut back by 6 bases and J by 4 bases. CDR3 nucleotide sequence: TGTGCCAGCAGACCAAGGGGGGGCCTAGCGGGGAGAGAGTACGAGCAGTACTTC. Amino acids: CASRPRGGLAGREYEQYF.

The chain carries TRBV12-3 or TRBV12-4 and TRBJ1-1; possibly TRBD1 for D (6 bases). The V end lost 4 bases, the J end lost 1 base, and 7 bases lay between the germline ends. This CDR3 has 13 amino acids. The CDR3 DNA follows: TGTGCCAGCAGTTCGGACAGGAACACTGAAGCTTTCTTT. Its protein product is CASSSDRNTEAFF.

The rearrangement joins TRBV11-2 to TRBJ1-1, with D unresolved. CDR1 is SGHAT, CDR2 FQNNGV, per germline. The germline V and J ends were trimmed by 0 bases and 5 bases, with 10 bases remaining between them. This CDR3 has 14 residues. CDR3 protein: CASSLDRVRTEAFF. CDR3 nucleotide sequence: TGTGCCAGCAGCTTAGATCGGGTGCGAACTGAAGCTTTCTTT.

Written as DNA, the CDR3 is TGCGCCAGCATTGAGGGAGTGAACACTGAAGCTTTCTTT. This gives the protein CASIEGVNTEAFF. The rearrangement uses TRBV5-1 and TRBJ1-1; D gene uncertain. Per germline, CDR1 SGHRS and CDR2 YFSETQ. The V and J ends lost 6 bases and 0 bases respectively, with 9 bases between them. The CDR3 runs to 13 residues. The full variable domain, with the rest looked up from reference TRBV5-1 and TRBJ1-1, is KAGVTQTPRYLIKTRGQQVTLSCSPISGHRSVSWYQQTPGQGLQFLFEYFSETQRNKGNFPGRFSGRQFSNSRSEMNVSTLELGDSALYLCASIEGVNTEAFFGQGTRLTVV.

The chain has TRBV7-8 and TRBJ1-3, with no clear D. CDR1 is SGHVS and CDR2 is FQNEAQ in the germline V gene. V gave up 3 bases and J gave up 4 bases, with 4 bases separating them. The CDR3 consists of 12 residues. The CDR3 loop reads CASSLLGNTIYF. In DNA form, the CDR3 reads TGTGCCAGCAGCTTGTTAGGAAACACCATATATTTT.

The J gene is TRBJ2-3, the V gene TRBV5-1; TRBD1 matches at 9 bases. CDR1 and CDR2 (germline): SGHRS, YFSETQ. Trimming took 2 bases from V and 6 from J; bases not matched to a gene: 7. This CDR3 spans 15 amino acids. CDR3 sequence (DNA): TGCGCCAGCAGCTTACAGGGGGCAGAGGAGGATACGCAGTATTTT. Translated, it gives CASSLQGAEEDTQYF.

This clone occurred once. V is TRBV28 and J is TRBJ1-2, with unresolved D. CDR3 length: 15 residues. The germline V and J ends were trimmed by 5 bases and 5 bases, with 18 bases remaining between them. The germline CDR1 and CDR2 sequences are MDHEN and SYDVKM. The CDR3 DNA reads as TGTGCCAGCAGTGTACTTATAGGAGGAGAGTATGGCTACACCTTC. This codes for CASSVLIGGEYGYTF.

The chain couples TRBV5-1 to TRBJ1-3; D remains unclear. Deletions cut 0 bases from V and 3 bases from J, with 10 bases between. Germline-derived CDR1 and CDR2 are SGHRS and YFSETQ. The CDR3 is 15 amino acids. Written as DNA, the CDR3 is TGCGCCAGCAGCTTGGGGCCCGAGGGTGGAAACACCATATATTTT. Residues: CASSLGPEGGNTIYF.

About this clone itself: The sample carries other DNA sequences with the same CDR3. This chain connects TRBV5-1 to TRBJ2-7; tentatively, D is TRBD1 (5 bases). V lost 0 bases and J lost 3, with 10 bases in between. Germline V lookup: CDR1 SGHRS, CDR2 YFSETQ. This CDR3 spans 14 amino acids. CDR3 nucleotides: TGCGCCAGCAGCTTGGGGGGCTCCTTCTACGAGCAGTACTTC. Translating gives CASSLGGSFYEQYF.

V usage is TRBV30 and J usage is TRBJ1-1; possibly TRBD1 for D (5 bases). Trimming shortened V by 7 bases and J by 0 bases, and 12 bases separated the two germline ends. Germline lookup yields CDR1 GTSNPN and CDR2 SVGIG (reference sequence). This CDR3 region has 13 residues. For the CDR3, the DNA is TGTGCCTTGACAGCGCAACTGAACACTGAAGCTTTCTTT. Its protein product is CALTAQLNTEAFF.

The V and J genes are TRBV18 and TRBJ1-5, with TRBD1 matching 8 bases. With 6 bases clipped from V and 4 bases from J, the junction kept 8 bases outside the gene matches. The CDR3 runs 15 residues. The V gene's germline CDR1 is KGHSH and CDR2 LQKENI. This chain's CDR3 is CASSPGTGENQPQHF. The CDR3 DNA is TGTGCCAGCTCTCCCGGGACAGGTGAGAATCAGCCCCAGCATTTT.

V and J are TRBV9 and TRBJ1-1; D unclear. The CDR3 is made up of 13 amino acids. V was clipped by 4 bases and J by 1 base, with 8 bases between them. The V gene's germline CDR1 is SGDLS and CDR2 YYNGEE. The CDR3 sequence: CASSPPGNTEAFF. The CDR3 DNA follows: TGTGCCAGCAGCCCCCCCGGGAACACTGAAGCTTTCTTT.

CDR3 DNA sequence: TGTGCCAGCTCTCTCCAGGGCCCCGAGCAGTACTTC. It encodes CASSLQGPEQYF. The V and J genes are TRBV18 and TRBJ2-7; D is perhaps TRBD1 (5 bases). Germline V gene data show CDR1 as KGHSH and CDR2 as LQKENI. Trimming stripped 6 bases from V and 6 bases from J, with 12 bases between. The CDR3 sequence is 12 residues long.

V and J are TRBV11-2 and TRBJ1-3; no clear D gene. V lost 6 bases, J lost 4 bases, and 7 bases lay in between. Germline V gives CDR1 SGHAT, CDR2 FQNNGV. The CDR3 loop spans 12 amino acids. The CDR3: CASRLMGNTIYF. DNA of the CDR3: TGTGCCAGCAGACTAATGGGAAACACCATATATTTT.